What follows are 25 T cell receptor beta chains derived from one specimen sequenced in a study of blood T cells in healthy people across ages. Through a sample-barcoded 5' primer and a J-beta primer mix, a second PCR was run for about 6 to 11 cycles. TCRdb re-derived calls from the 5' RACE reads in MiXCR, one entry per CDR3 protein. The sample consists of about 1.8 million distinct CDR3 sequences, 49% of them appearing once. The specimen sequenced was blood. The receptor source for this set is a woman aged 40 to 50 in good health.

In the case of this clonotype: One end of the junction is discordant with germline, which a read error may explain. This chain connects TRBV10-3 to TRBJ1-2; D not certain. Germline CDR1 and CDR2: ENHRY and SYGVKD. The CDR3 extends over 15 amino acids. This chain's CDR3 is CAISEAGGSIYGYNF. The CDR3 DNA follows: TGTGCCATCAGTGAGGCCGGCGGTTCTATCTATGGCTACAACTTC.

The CDR3 protein is CASSYSKSGLEQYF. As DNA, the CDR3 is TGTGCCAGCAGTTACTCTAAAAGTGGGCTCGAGCAGTACTTC. J is TRBJ2-7 and V is TRBV6-5; D is undetermined. With 0 bases removed from V and 6 bases from J, the gap between germline ends came to 12 bases. This CDR3 is 14 amino acids long. Looked up from germline, CDR1 is MNHEY and CDR2 is SVGAGI.

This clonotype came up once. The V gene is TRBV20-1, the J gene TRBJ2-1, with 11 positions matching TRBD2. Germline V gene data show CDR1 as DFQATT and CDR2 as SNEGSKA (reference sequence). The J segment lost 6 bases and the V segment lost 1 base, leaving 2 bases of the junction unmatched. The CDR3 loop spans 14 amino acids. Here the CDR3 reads CSARGLAGLNEQFF. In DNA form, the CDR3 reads TGCAGTGCTAGAGGACTAGCGGGGCTCAATGAGCAGTTCTTC.

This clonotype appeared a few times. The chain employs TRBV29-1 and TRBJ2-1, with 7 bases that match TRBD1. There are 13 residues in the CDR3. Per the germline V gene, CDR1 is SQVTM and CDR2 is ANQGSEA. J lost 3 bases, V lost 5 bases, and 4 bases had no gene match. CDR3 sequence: CSVWGTDYNEQFF. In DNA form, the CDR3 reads TGCAGCGTTTGGGGGACAGACTACAATGAGCAGTTCTTC.

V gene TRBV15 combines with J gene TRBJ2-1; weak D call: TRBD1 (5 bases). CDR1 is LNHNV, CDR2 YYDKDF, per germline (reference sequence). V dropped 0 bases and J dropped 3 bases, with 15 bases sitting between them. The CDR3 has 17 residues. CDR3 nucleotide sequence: TGTGCCACCAGCAGAGACCTCATACAGGCGATCTACAATGAGCAGTTCTTC. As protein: CATSRDLIQAIYNEQFF. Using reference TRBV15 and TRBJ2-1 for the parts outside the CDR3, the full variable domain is DAMVIQNPRYQVTQFGKPVTLSCSQTLNHNVMYWYQQKSSQAPKLLFHYYDKDFNNEADTPDNFQSRRPNTSFCFLDIRSPGLGDTAMYLCATSRDLIQAIYNEQFFGPGTRLTVL.

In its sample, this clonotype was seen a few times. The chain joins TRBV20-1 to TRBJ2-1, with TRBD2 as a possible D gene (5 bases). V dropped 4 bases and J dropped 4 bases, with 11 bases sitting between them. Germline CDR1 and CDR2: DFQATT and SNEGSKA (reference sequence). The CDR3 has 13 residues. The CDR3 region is CSATTDSYNEQFF. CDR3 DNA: TGCAGTGCTACCACGGACTCATACAATGAGCAGTTCTTC.

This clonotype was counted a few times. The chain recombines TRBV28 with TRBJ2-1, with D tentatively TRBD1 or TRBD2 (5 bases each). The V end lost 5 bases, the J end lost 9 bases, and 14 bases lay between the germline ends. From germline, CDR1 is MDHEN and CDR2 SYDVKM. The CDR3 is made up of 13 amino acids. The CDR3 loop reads CASSPGLASEQFF. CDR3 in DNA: TGTGCCAGCAGTCCGGGGCTGGCGTCTGAGCAGTTCTTC. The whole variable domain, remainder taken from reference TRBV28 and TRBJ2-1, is DVKVTQSSRYLVKRTGEKVFLECVQDMDHENMFWYRQDPGLGLRLIYFSYDVKMKEKGDIPEGYSVSREKKERFSLILESASTNQTSMYLCASSPGLASEQFFGPGTRLTVL.

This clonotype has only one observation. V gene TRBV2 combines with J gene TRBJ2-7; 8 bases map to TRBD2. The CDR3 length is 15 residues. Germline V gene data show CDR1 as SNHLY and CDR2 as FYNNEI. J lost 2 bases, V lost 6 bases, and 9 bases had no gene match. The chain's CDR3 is CASSPPGLGTYEQYF. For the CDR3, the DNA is TGTGCCAGCAGCCCTCCGGGACTAGGCACCTACGAGCAGTACTTC.

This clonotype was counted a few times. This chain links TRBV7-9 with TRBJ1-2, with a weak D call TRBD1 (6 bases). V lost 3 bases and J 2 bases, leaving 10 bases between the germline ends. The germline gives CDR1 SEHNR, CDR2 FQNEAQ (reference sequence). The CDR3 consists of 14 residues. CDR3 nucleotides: TGTGCCAGCAGCTTCCCAGGGGTGAACTATGGCTACACCTTC. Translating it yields CASSFPGVNYGYTF. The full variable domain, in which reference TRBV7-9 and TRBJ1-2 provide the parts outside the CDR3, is DTGVSQNPRHKITKRGQNVTFRCDPISEHNRLYWYRQTLGQGPEFLTYFQNEAQLEKSRLLSDRFSAERPKGSFSTLEIQRTEQGDSAMYLCASSFPGVNYGYTFGSGTRLTVV.

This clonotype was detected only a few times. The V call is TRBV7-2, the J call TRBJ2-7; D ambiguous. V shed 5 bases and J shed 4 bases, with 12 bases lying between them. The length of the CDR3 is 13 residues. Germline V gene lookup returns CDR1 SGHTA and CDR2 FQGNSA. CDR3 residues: CASSPRIKYEQYF. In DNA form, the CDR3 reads TGTGCCAGCAGCCCAAGGATCAAATACGAGCAGTACTTC. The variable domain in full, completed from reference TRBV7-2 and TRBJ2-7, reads GAGVSQSPSNKVTEKGKDVELRCDPISGHTALYWYRQSLGQGLEFLIYFQGNSAPDKSGLPSDRFSAERTGGSVSTLTIQRTQQEDSAVYLCASSPRIKYEQYFGPGTRLTVT.

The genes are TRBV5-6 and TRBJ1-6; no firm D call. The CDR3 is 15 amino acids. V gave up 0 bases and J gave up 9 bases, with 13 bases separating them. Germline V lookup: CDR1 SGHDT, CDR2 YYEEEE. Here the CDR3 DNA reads TGTGCCAGCAGCTTGGAGGTGGGTGGGAGTTCACCCCTCCACTTT. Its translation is CASSLEVGGSSPLHF.

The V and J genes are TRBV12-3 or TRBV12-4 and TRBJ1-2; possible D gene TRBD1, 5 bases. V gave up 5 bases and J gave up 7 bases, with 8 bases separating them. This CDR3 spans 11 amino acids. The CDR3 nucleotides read TGTGCCAGCAGTCAGACAGTTGGCTACACCTTC. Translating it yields CASSQTVGYTF.

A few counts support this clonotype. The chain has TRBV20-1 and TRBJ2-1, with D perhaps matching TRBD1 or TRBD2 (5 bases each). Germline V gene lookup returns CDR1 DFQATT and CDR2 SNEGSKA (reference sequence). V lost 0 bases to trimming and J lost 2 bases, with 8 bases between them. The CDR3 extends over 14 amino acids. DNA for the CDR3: TGCAGTGCTAGAGATTGGGGACCCTACAATGAGCAGTTCTTC. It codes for CSARDWGPYNEQFF.

CDR3 region: CASSPATTALVSGANVLTF. CDR3 coding DNA: TGTGCCAGCAGCCCCGCGACAACTGCTCTTGTCTCTGGGGCCAACGTCCTGACTTTC. V usage is TRBV7-3 and J usage is TRBJ2-6; D not certain. The V end lost 5 bases, the J end lost 0 bases, and 20 bases lay between the germline ends. Germline V CDR1 and CDR2: SGHTA, FQGTGA. The CDR3 sequence is 19 residues long.

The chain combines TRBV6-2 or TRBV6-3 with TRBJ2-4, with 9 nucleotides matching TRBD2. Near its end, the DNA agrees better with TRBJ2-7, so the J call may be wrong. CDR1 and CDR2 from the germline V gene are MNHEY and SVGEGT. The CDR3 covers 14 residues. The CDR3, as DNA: TGTGCCAGCAGTTACGCGGGGGGGCACTACGAGCAGTACTTC. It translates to CASSYAGGHYEQYF.

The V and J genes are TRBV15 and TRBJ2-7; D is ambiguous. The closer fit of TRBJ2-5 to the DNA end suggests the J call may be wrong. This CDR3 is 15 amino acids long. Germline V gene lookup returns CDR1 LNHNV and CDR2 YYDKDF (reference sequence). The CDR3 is CATSRGGSLQETQYF. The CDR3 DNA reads TGTGCCACCAGCAGAGGAGGAAGTCTCCAAGAGACCCAGTACTTC.

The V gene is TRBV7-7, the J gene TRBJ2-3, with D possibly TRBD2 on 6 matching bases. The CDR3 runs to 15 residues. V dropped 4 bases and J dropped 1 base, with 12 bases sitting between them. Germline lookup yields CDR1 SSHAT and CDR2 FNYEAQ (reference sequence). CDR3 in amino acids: CASSSRGDRTDTQYF. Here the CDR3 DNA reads TGTGCCAGCAGCTCGCGGGGAGATCGCACAGATACGCAGTATTTT.

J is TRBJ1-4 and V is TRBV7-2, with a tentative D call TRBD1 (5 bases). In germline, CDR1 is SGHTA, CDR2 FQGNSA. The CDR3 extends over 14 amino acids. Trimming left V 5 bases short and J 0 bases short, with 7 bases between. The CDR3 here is CASSGGSTNEKLFF. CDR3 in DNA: TGTGCCAGCAGCGGGGGGTCAACTAATGAAAAACTGTTTTTT.

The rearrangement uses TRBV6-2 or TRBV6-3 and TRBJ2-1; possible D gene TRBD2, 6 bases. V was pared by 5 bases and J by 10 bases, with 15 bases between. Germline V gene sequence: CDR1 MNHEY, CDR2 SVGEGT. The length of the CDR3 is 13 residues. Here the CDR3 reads CASSRAAAGEQFF. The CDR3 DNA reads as TGTGCCAGCAGTCGCGCCGCGGCGGGGGAGCAGTTCTTC.

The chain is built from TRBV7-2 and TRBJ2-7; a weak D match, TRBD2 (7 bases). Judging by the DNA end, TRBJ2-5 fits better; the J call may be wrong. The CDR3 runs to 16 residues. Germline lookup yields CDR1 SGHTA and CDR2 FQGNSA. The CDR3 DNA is TGTGCCAGCAGCTCTCACCCTCCGGGGGGCGGGGAGACCCAGTACTTC. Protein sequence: CASSSHPPGGGETQYF.

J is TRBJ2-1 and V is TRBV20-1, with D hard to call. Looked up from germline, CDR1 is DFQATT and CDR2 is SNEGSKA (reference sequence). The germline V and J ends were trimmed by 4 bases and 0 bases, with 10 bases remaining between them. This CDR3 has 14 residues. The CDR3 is CSANFQSSYNEQFF. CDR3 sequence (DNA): TGCAGTGCTAATTTTCAGAGCTCCTACAATGAGCAGTTCTTC.

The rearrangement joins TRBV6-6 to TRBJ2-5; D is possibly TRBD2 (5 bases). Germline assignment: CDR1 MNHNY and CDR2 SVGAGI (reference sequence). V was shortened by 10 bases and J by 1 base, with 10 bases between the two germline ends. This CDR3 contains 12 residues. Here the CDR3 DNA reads TGTGCCACCGGGAAGACCCAAGAGACCCAGTACTTC. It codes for CATGKTQETQYF.

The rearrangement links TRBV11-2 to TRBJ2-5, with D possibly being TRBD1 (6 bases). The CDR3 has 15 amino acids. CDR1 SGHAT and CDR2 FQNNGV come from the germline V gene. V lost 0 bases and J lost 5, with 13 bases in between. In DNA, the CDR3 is TGTGCCAGCAGCTTAGAGCGGCAGGGGATTGAGACCCAGTACTTC. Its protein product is CASSLERQGIETQYF.

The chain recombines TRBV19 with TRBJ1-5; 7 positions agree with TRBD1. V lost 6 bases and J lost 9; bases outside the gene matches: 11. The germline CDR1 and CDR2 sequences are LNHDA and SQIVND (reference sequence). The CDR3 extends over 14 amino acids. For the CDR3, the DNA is TGTGCCAGTAGCGGGGACAGCCGCGTTGGGCCCCAGCATTTT. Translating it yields CASSGDSRVGPQHF.

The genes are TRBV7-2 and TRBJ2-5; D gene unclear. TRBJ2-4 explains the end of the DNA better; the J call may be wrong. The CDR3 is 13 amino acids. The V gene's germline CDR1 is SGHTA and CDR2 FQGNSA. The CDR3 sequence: CASSLAGVGIQYF. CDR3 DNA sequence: TGTGCCAGCAGCTTAGCTGGCGTAGGCATTCAGTACTTC.